This T cell receptor beta chain was obtained from a study of T-cell memory formation after mild COVID-19. Background on the study: Across donors, TCR clusters were largely donor specific.

Study-wide findings and caveats: Some SARS-CoV-2-responding clones were already detected in memory before infection. The study found balanced CD4/CD8 in clones contracting day 15 to 85 and a CD4+ lean in later expanders.

TCRdb used MiXCR to reprocess the 5' RACE reads, holding one entry per CDR3 protein. Of about 340,000 distinct CDR3 sequences in the sample, under 25% were seen once. The V gene's germline CDR1 is SNHLY and CDR2 FYNNEI. This CDR3 is 17 amino acids long. V shed 1 base and J 0 bases; nucleotides not matched to a gene: 8. This clonotype was recorded many times. Antigen unknown. The receptor comes from an adult woman who had mild COVID-19 (a few samples of this study predate the infection). Cell type and time point are not known. The rearrangement links TRBV2 to TRBJ2-7, with TRBD1 matching 8 bases. Sequencing was done on a sample of PBMCs or a T cell subset sorted from them (not recorded which). The chain's CDR3 is CASSEVDRGQSSYEQYF. The CDR3 DNA reads TGTGCCAGCAGTGAAGTCGACAGGGGTCAAAGCTCCTACGAGCAGTACTTC.